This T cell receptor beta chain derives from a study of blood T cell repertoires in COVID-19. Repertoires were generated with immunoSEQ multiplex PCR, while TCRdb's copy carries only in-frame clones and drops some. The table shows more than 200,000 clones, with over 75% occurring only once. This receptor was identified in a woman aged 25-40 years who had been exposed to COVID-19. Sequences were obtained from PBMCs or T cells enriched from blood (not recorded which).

CDR3 loop: CASSLFPSGSTDTQYF. For the CDR3, the DNA is TGCGCCAGCAGCCTATTTCCTAGCGGGTCCACAGATACGCAGTATTTT. The V gene is TRBV4-1, the J gene TRBJ2-3, with 8 bases fitting TRBD2. The CDR3 extends over 16 amino acids. Trimming at V came to 4 bases and at J to 2 bases, leaving 8 bases not matched to a gene. The germline V gene has CDR1 MGHRA and CDR2 YSYEKL.